Following are 2 T cell receptor beta chains from one sample sequenced in a study of T-cell memory formation after mild COVID-19. TCRdb called the 5' RACE reads again in MiXCR, with one record for every CDR3 protein. There are 470,000 or so distinct CDR3 sequences in the sample; around a quarter occur only once, and about 12% lies in the top ten. The sequencing input was PBMCs or a T cell subset sorted from them (not recorded which). The origin of the receptors is an adult woman who had mild COVID-19 (a few samples of this study predate the infection). Cell type and time point are not known.

This clonotype was recorded many times. The chain combines TRBV7-9 with TRBJ2-3; perhaps TRBD2 as D (6 bases). Germline CDR1 SEHNR, CDR2 FQNEAQ (reference sequence). The CDR3 loop spans 15 amino acids. Trimming took 4 bases from V and 6 from J, leaving 17 bases between them. The CDR3 loop is CASSSGRGFGDTQYF. The CDR3 DNA sequence: TGTGCCAGCAGCTCCGGCCGGGGGTTTGGGGATACGCAGTATTTT.

The chain employs TRBV23-1 and TRBJ2-5, with TRBD2 identical over 14 bases. TRBV23-1 is reported as an ORF; its role is uncertain. V trimming: 0 bases; J trimming: 4 bases; junction bases outside the gene matches: 7. The CDR3 is made up of 18 amino acids. The CDR3 spells CASSQSPGLAGEGETQYF. DNA for the CDR3: TGCGCCAGCAGTCAATCGCCGGGACTAGCGGGGGAAGGAGAGACCCAGTACTTC.